The following is a TCR beta chain sequence with its context. It is likely a read error, because the conserved phenylalanine at the end of the CDR3 is missing. Researchers ran the PCR with 60 Vbeta and 13 Jbeta primers. Only in-frame clones appear in the TCRdb table, and some are missing; sequencing was by immunoSEQ multiplex PCR. The table shows about 160,000 clones, with approximately 82% occurring only once. The data were obtained in a study of cytomegalovirus exposure and HLA in healthy donors. V was clipped by 0 bases and J by 1 base; unmatched bases: 1. The germline gives CDR1 LGHNA, CDR2 YSLEER. The CDR3 has 16 amino acids.

This TCR was recovered from a male donor in good health and CMV-seronegative. The chain is built from TRBV4-3 and TRBJ2-7; 12 nucleotides align to TRBD2. Sample: PBMCs. The CDR3: CASSQEGLAGSYEQYL. The CDR3 coding sequence is TGCGCCAGCAGCCAAGAGGGACTAGCGGGTTCCTACGAGCAGTACCTC.